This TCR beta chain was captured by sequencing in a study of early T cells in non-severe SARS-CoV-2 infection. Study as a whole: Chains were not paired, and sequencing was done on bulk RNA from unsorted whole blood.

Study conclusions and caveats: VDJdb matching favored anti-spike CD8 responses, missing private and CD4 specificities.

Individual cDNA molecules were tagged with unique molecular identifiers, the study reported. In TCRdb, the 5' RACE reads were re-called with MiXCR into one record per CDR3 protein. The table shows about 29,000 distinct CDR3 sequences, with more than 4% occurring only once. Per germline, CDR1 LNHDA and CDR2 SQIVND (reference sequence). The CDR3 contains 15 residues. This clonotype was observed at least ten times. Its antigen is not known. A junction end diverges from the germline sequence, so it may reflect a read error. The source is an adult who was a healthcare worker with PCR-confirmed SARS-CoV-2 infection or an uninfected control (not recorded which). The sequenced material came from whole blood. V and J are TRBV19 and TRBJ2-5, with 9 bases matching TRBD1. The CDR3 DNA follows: TGTGCCAGCAGTATAGACAGGGGGGTCCAAGACACCCAGTACTTT. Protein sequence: CASSIDRGVQDTQYF.